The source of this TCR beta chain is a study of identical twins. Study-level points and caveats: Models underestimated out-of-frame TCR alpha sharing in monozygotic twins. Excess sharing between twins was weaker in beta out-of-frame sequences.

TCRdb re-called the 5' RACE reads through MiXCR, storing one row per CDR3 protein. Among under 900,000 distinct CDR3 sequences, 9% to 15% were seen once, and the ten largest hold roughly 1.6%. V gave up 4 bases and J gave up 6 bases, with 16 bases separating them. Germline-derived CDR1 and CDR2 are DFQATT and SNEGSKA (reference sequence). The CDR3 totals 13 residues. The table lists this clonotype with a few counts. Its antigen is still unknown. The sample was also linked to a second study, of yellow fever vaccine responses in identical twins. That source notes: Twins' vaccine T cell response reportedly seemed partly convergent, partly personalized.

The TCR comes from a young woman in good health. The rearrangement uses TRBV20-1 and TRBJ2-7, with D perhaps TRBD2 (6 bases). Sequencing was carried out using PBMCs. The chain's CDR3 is CSATRGAEGEQYV. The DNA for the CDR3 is TGCAGTGCTACACGCGGGGCAGAAGGCGAGCAGTACGTC.